This is a list of T cell receptor beta chains from one sample in a study of OX40 agonist ivuxolimab in advanced cancers. Clones were read by immunoSEQ multiplex PCR, and TCRdb kept only the in-frame ones, dropping some. The sample gives around 34,000 clones, 81% of which show up once; approximately 1.4% is in the top ten. The starting material was CD4+ or CD8+ T cells sorted from blood, obtained in a trial of the OX40 agonist ivuxolimab. The receptors were sampled from an adult with an advanced solid tumor such as melanoma, head and neck, liver or kidney cancer. Each CDR3 is given with its conserved first and last residue. D genes are given only for firm matches. Only part of the rows carry a size: once, few, many, or a class if the clone is expanded.

abundance	v_gene	len	j_gene	d_gene	CDR3aa	CDR3nt
NA	TRBV29-1	14	TRBJ2-4	TRBD1	CSVGQGAPKNIQYF	TGCAGCGTGGGACAGGGGGCGCCCAAAAACATTCAGTACTTC
NA	TRBV28	12	TRBJ2-5	NA	CASSLDGETQYF	TGTGCCAGCAGTTTAGACGGAGAGACCCAGTACTTC
once	TRBV11-3	14	TRBJ2-6	NA	CASSPTAGANVLTF	TGTGCCAGCAGCCCTACTGCTGGGGCCAACGTCCTGACTTTC
NA	TRBV6-6	14	TRBJ2-2	NA	CASRVGQNTGELFF	TGTGCCAGCAGGGTGGGACAGAACACCGGGGAGCTGTTTTTT
NA	TRBV28	15	TRBJ2-7	NA	CASSPTWGRHYEQYF	TGTGCCAGCAGTCCCACCTGGGGGCGCCACTACGAGCAGTACTTC
NA	TRBV7-8	16	TRBJ2-7	TRBD1	CASSARTGAGVGEQYF	TGTGCCAGCAGCGCCCGGACAGGGGCCGGGGTAGGAGAGCAGTACTTC
NA	TRBV10-3	15	TRBJ1-1	NA	CAISESVVMNTEAFF	TGTGCCATCAGTGAGTCTGTAGTCATGAACACTGAAGCTTTCTTT
NA	TRBV5-4	14	TRBJ2-5	TRBD2	CASRLAGVGETQYF	TGTGCCAGCAGGCTAGCGGGAGTTGGCGAGACCCAGTACTTC
NA	TRBV11-2	15	TRBJ2-5	NA	CASSPRWKGGETQYF	TGTGCCAGCAGCCCCCGGTGGAAGGGGGGAGAGACCCAGTACTTC
few	TRBV2	16	TRBJ1-5	TRBD1	CASNEQGARSNQPQHF	TGTGCCAGCAACGAACAGGGGGCTAGAAGCAATCAGCCCCAGCATTTT
few	TRBV18	12	TRBJ2-5	TRBD2	CATGRPGETQYF	TGTGCCACCGGGAGGCCGGGAGAGACCCAGTACTTC
few	TRBV29-1	13	TRBJ2-1	NA	CSVNHGGYNEQFF	TGCAGCGTTAATCACGGGGGTTACAATGAGCAGTTCTTC
NA	TRBV7-2	13	TRBJ2-5	NA	CASSFTLGETQYF	TGTGCCAGCAGCTTTACGCTGGGAGAGACCCAGTACTTC
once	TRBV4-1	13	TRBJ2-3	NA	CASSQDLTDTQYF	TGCGCCAGCAGCCAAGACCTTACAGATACGCAGTATTTT
NA	TRBV5-1	14	TRBJ2-5	NA	CASSLTTGQETQYF	TGCGCCAGCAGCTTAACGACAGGCCAAGAGACCCAGTACTTC
NA	TRBV28	12	TRBJ1-1	NA	CASTIRATEAFF	TGTGCCAGCACCATTAGGGCGACTGAAGCTTTCTTT
NA	TRBV5-1	15	TRBJ1-6	TRBD1	CASSLVDRRNSPLHF	TGCGCCAGCAGCTTGGTGGACAGGCGTAATTCACCCCTCCACTTT
few	TRBV2	18	TRBJ2-7	NA	CASTRDYVGGTTAYEQYF	TGTGCCAGCACCCGAGACTACGTCGGAGGGACGACAGCCTACGAGCAGTACTTC
NA	TRBV19	12	TRBJ2-7	TRBD1	CASSDRDHEQYF	TGTGCCAGTAGTGACAGGGACCACGAGCAGTACTTC
NA	TRBV4-1	13	TRBJ2-7	NA	CASSQGREVEQYF	TGCGCCAGCAGCCAAGGCCGGGAAGTCGAGCAGTACTTC
NA	TRBV5-4	13	TRBJ2-5	NA	CASSRTDQETQYF	TGTGCCAGCAGCCGGACGGATCAAGAGACCCAGTACTTC
NA	TRBV5-8	15	TRBJ1-3	TRBD1	CASSRGTASGNTIYF	TGTGCCAGCAGCCGTGGGACAGCCTCTGGAAACACCATATATTTT
NA	TRBV6-5	14	TRBJ1-6	NA	CASSFQEDNSPLHF	TGTGCCAGCAGCTTCCAGGAAGACAATTCACCCCTCCACTTT
NA	TRBV5-1	16	TRBJ2-2	NA	CASIWGGQANTGELFF	TGCGCCAGCATCTGGGGGGGACAGGCGAACACCGGGGAGCTGTTTTTT
NA	TRBV5-5	15	TRBJ2-5	TRBD1	CASSFGTVRSETQYF	TGTGCCAGCAGCTTTGGGACAGTCCGCAGTGAGACCCAGTACTTC
few	TRBV19	14	TRBJ1-3	NA	CASSTVVGGNTIYF	TGTGCCAGTAGTACGGTCGTAGGTGGAAACACCATATATTTT
NA	TRBV7-3	13	TRBJ1-1	NA	CASSLSLNTEAFF	TGTGCCAGCAGCTTATCCCTGAACACTGAAGCTTTCTTT
few	TRBV4-3	14	TRBJ1-5	TRBD1	CASSLDRGYQPQHF	TGCGCCAGCAGCCTGGACAGGGGTTATCAGCCCCAGCATTTT
NA	TRBV28	13	TRBJ1-5	NA	CASSYGVNQPQHF	TGTGCCAGCAGTTACGGGGTAAATCAGCCCCAGCATTTT
NA	TRBV18	14	TRBJ1-5	NA	CASSSTGSNQPQHF	TGTGCCAGCTCATCCACAGGGAGCAATCAGCCCCAGCATTTT
NA	TRBV4-3	15	TRBJ2-7	NA	CASSQGPGGVGEQYF	TGCGCCAGCAGCCAAGGTCCCGGTGGTGTCGGCGAGCAGTACTTC
few	TRBV6-1	15	TRBJ2-1	TRBD1	CASRLRQGPYNEQFF	TGTGCCAGCAGACTTCGACAGGGCCCCTACAATGAGCAGTTCTTC
NA	TRBV9	13	TRBJ1-2	NA	CASSVDANYGYTF	TGTGCCAGCAGCGTAGATGCTAACTATGGCTACACCTTC
NA	TRBV4-3	15	TRBJ1-1	TRBD1	CATSEDRLMNTEAFF	TGCGCCACATCAGAGGACAGGCTGATGAACACTGAAGCTTTCTTT
NA	TRBV7-9	15	TRBJ2-1	TRBD1	CASTRGQHLYNEQFF	TGTGCCAGCACTAGGGGACAGCACCTTTACAATGAGCAGTTCTTC
NA	TRBV7-8	14	TRBJ1-2	NA	CASSSGQLSYGYTF	TGTGCCAGCAGCTCGGGACAACTGTCCTATGGCTACACCTTC
NA	TRBV28	16	TRBJ2-1	NA	CASSGVSRLPYNEQFF	TGTGCCAGCAGTGGGGTGTCGAGACTTCCCTACAATGAGCAGTTCTTC
once	TRBV7-2	13	TRBJ1-1	NA	CASSLRVRTEAFF	TGTGCCAGCAGCTTAAGGGTAAGAACTGAAGCTTTCTTT
few	TRBV7-9	13	TRBJ1-5	TRBD1	CASSQTGDQPQHF	TGTGCCAGCAGCCAGACAGGGGATCAGCCCCAGCATTTT
NA	TRBV6-6	15	TRBJ2-5	TRBD1	CASSYAGQGFETQYF	TGTGCCAGCAGTTACGCGGGACAGGGTTTCGAGACCCAGTACTTC
NA	TRBV15	15	TRBJ2-1	NA	CATSRGTSSYNEQFF	TGTGCCACCAGCAGAGGAACTAGCTCCTACAATGAGCAGTTCTTC
NA	TRBV7-2	13	TRBJ2-5	TRBD2	CASSGGVRETQYF	TGTGCCAGCAGCGGGGGGGTAAGGGAGACCCAGTACTTC
few	TRBV21-1	14	TRBJ1-1	NA	CASSTRRRVTEAFF	TGTGCCAGCAGCACCCGAAGGAGGGTTACTGAAGCTTTCTTT